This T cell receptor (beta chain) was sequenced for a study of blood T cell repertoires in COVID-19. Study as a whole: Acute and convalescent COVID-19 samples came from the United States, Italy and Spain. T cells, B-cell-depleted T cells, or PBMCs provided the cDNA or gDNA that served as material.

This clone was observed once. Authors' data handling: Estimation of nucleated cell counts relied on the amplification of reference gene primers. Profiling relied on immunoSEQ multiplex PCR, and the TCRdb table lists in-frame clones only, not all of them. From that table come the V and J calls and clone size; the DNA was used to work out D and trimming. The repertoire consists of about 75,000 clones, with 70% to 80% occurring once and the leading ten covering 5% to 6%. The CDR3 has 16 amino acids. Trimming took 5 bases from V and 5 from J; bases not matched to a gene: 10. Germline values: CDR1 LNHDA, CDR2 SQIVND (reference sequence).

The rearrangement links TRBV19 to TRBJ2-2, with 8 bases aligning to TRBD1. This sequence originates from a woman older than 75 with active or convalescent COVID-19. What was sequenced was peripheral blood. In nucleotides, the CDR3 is TGTGCCAGTAGTCCGAAACAGGGGGTTGGGACCGGGGAGCTGTTTTTT. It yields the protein CASSPKQGVGTGELFF.